Detailed here is one TCR beta chain. This record comes from a study of blood T cell repertoires in COVID-19. Background on the study: Material from acute and convalescent COVID-19 was sourced from the United States, Italy and Spain. Sample material is recorded as cDNA or gDNA derived from T cells, B-cell-depleted T cells, or PBMCs.

TCRdb keeps only in-frame clones here, not all; method: immunoSEQ multiplex PCR. The profile shows fewer than 300,000 clones, almost 85% of them singletons. Trimming stripped 4 bases from V and 3 bases from J, with 17 bases between. The length of the CDR3 is 16 residues. Germline V gene lookup returns CDR1 SGHTA and CDR2 FQGNSA. Sequences were obtained from peripheral blood. V usage is TRBV7-2 and J usage is TRBJ2-3, with TRBD2 as a possible D gene (5 bases). The receptor comes from a man aged 45-65 years with active or convalescent COVID-19. The CDR3 DNA is TGTGCCAGCAGCTCCAGAGGGAAAAAGTTGACAGATACGCAGTATTTT. Its translation is CASSSRGKKLTDTQYF.